Below, one T cell receptor beta chain is given with its context. Clones were sequenced by immunoSEQ multiplex PCR, and TCRdb holds only the in-frame ones, with some missing. The sample records 150,000 or so clones, 91% being singletons. The data were taken from a study of blood T cell repertoires in COVID-19. The CDR3 sequence is 13 residues long. V shed 4 bases and J shed 4 bases, with 8 bases lying between them. Germline V gene data show CDR1 as SNHLY and CDR2 as FYNNEI. This sequence originates from a man in his fifties with acute or convalescent COVID-19. Sequences were obtained from peripheral blood. This sequence joins TRBV2 and TRBJ1-3, with no clear D. This CDR3 reads CASSGRVGNTIYF. The DNA of the CDR3 is TGTGCCAGCAGTGGAAGAGTAGGAAACACCATATATTTT.